This T cell receptor (beta chain) comes out of a study of Graves' ophthalmopathy and Graves' hyperthyroidism. Comment on this clonotype: Its matching antigen is unknown. The junction departs from the called germline gene at one end, perhaps through a read error.

This CDR3 spans 13 amino acids. Germline assignment: CDR1 MNHEY and CDR2 SVGAGI. Hyperthyroidism patients, all newly diagnosed, had under 2 months' duration and ages of 18 to 65. Amplified material comprised TCR beta CDR3 regions derived from RNA transcripts. A first-round RT-PCR used HTBI primers, followed by a second-round multiplex PCR. TCRdb fed the multiplex PCR reads into MiXCR, producing one record per CDR3 protein. The sample has around 1.1 million distinct CDR3 sequences; about 38% are singletons. Study outcomes and limitations: Blood also held most thyroid clonotypes expanded above 0.001 frequency.

The source is an adult man with Graves' hyperthyroidism. The chain joins TRBV6-5 to TRBJ1-1; D is uncertain. The sequencing sample was made of peripheral blood or thyroid tissue (not recorded which). The CDR3 DNA sequence: TGTACCAGCGACGGGCCTGGTAGAACTGAAGCTTTCTTT. Its translation is CTSDGPGRTEAFF.